This is a list of T cell receptor beta chains from one sample in a study of beta chain features in type 1 diabetes. The assay was immunoSEQ multiplex PCR, and TCRdb's table has in-frame clones only and misses some. Here the sample spans about 340,000 clones, over 7% being singletons. The sample was central memory CD4+ T cells from blood. The receptors were gathered from a young man with type 1 diabetes. Each CDR3 is given with its conserved first and last residue. D genes are given only for firm matches. Expanded clones get a size class; other rows say once, few or many, or leave the size out.

J gene: TRBJ2-2; V gene: TRBV2; D gene: -; clone size: few; CDR3 protein: CASYRPANTGELFF; CDR3 DNA: TGTGCCAGCTACCGCCCTGCGAACACCGGGGAGCTGTTTTTT
J gene: TRBJ1-2; V gene: TRBV28; D gene: -; clone size: -; CDR3 protein: CASSFPPIGQGSGYTF; CDR3 DNA: TGTGCCAGCAGTTTCCCCCCCATCGGGCAGGGCTCTGGCTACACCTTC
J gene: TRBJ2-1; V gene: TRBV9; D gene: -; clone size: few; CDR3 protein: CASSVGNGQYNEQFF; CDR3 DNA: TGTGCCAGCAGCGTAGGAAACGGGCAGTACAATGAGCAGTTCTTC
J gene: TRBJ2-5; V gene: TRBV7-8; D gene: -; clone size: few; CDR3 protein: CASSASGTAERTQYF; CDR3 DNA: TGTGCCAGCAGCGCAAGCGGGACAGCCGAGAGGACCCAGTACTTC
J gene: TRBJ2-1; V gene: TRBV4-3; D gene: TRBD2; clone size: -; CDR3 protein: CASSQDSLAGYNEQFF; CDR3 DNA: TGCGCCAGCAGCCAAGATTCGCTAGCGGGGTACAATGAGCAGTTCTTC
J gene: TRBJ2-3; V gene: TRBV7-2; D gene: TRBD1; clone size: -; CDR3 protein: CASSLTGVIMGSTDTQYF; CDR3 DNA: TGTGCCAGCAGCTTAACAGGGGTTATTATGGGGAGCACAGATACGCAGTATTTT
J gene: TRBJ2-4; V gene: TRBV6-5; D gene: TRBD2; clone size: few; CDR3 protein: CASSRSGSKNIQYF; CDR3 DNA: TGTGCCAGCAGTCGTAGCGGGAGCAAAAACATTCAGTACTTC
J gene: TRBJ2-1; V gene: TRBV11-2; D gene: TRBD2; clone size: -; CDR3 protein: CASSWGLAGGENEQFF; CDR3 DNA: TGTGCCAGCAGCTGGGGACTAGCGGGGGGCGAGAATGAGCAGTTCTTC
J gene: TRBJ2-2; V gene: TRBV16; D gene: -; clone size: -; CDR3 protein: CASSDRIGELFF; CDR3 DNA: TGTGCCAGCAGCGACAGGATCGGGGAGCTGTTTTTT
J gene: TRBJ2-1; V gene: TRBV29-1; D gene: TRBD2; clone size: -; CDR3 protein: CSVDKRGDNEQFF; CDR3 DNA: TGCAGCGTTGACAAGCGGGGGGACAATGAGCAGTTCTTC
J gene: TRBJ2-5; V gene: TRBV10-3; D gene: TRBD1; clone size: few; CDR3 protein: CAISLDRGRETQYF; CDR3 DNA: TGTGCCATCAGTTTGGACAGGGGGCGAGAGACCCAGTACTTC
J gene: TRBJ1-1; V gene: TRBV13; D gene: -; clone size: -; CDR3 protein: CASSLSPTNTEAFF; CDR3 DNA: TGTGCCAGCAGCTTATCCCCAACGAACACTGAAGCTTTCTTT
J gene: TRBJ2-4; V gene: TRBV7-9; D gene: TRBD1; clone size: -; CDR3 protein: CASSTTGTGVGNIQYF; CDR3 DNA: TGTGCCAGCAGCACAACCGGGACAGGGGTAGGAAACATTCAGTACTTC
J gene: TRBJ2-4; V gene: TRBV7-8; D gene: -; clone size: few; CDR3 protein: CASSLEEGAKNIQYF; CDR3 DNA: TGTGCCAGCAGCTTAGAAGAGGGGGCCAAAAACATTCAGTACTTC
J gene: TRBJ2-1; V gene: TRBV23-1; D gene: TRBD1; clone size: few; CDR3 protein: CASSHGQGSYNEQFF; CDR3 DNA: TGCGCCAGCAGTCATGGACAGGGGTCCTACAATGAGCAGTTCTTC
J gene: TRBJ2-3; V gene: TRBV14; D gene: -; clone size: many; CDR3 protein: CASSYGTRTDTQYF; CDR3 DNA: TGTGCCAGCAGCTATGGGACTCGCACAGATACGCAGTATTTT
J gene: TRBJ2-6; V gene: TRBV19; D gene: -; clone size: few; CDR3 protein: CASSIWQGSGANVLTF; CDR3 DNA: TGTGCCAGTAGTATCTGGCAGGGCTCTGGGGCCAACGTCCTGACTTTC
J gene: TRBJ1-1; V gene: TRBV30; D gene: -; clone size: many; CDR3 protein: CAWYGTTNTEAFF; CDR3 DNA: TGTGCCTGGTACGGGACAACGAACACTGAAGCTTTCTTT
J gene: TRBJ1-1; V gene: TRBV5-1; D gene: -; clone size: -; CDR3 protein: CASSLVGGDTEAFF; CDR3 DNA: TGCGCCAGCAGCTTGGTAGGCGGGGACACTGAAGCTTTCTTT
J gene: TRBJ2-7; V gene: TRBV11-2; D gene: TRBD1; clone size: -; CDR3 protein: CASSSGRDRSYEQYF; CDR3 DNA: TGTGCCAGCAGCTCCGGCCGGGACAGGTCCTACGAGCAGTACTTC
J gene: TRBJ2-3; V gene: TRBV27; D gene: TRBD2; clone size: few; CDR3 protein: CASSLLPSGAGTDTQYF; CDR3 DNA: TGTGCCAGCAGTTTACTTCCTAGCGGGGCGGGCACAGATACGCAGTATTTT
J gene: TRBJ2-6; V gene: TRBV28; D gene: TRBD1; clone size: -; CDR3 protein: CASRPGTGFSGANVLTF; CDR3 DNA: TGTGCCAGTAGACCCGGGACAGGCTTCTCTGGGGCCAACGTCCTGACTTTC
J gene: TRBJ1-4; V gene: TRBV4-1; D gene: -; clone size: many; CDR3 protein: CASSQDGRSYATNEKLFF; CDR3 DNA: TGCGCCAGCAGCCAAGACGGACGGAGCTATGCAACTAATGAAAAACTGTTTTTT
J gene: TRBJ2-1; V gene: TRBV5-1; D gene: TRBD1; clone size: -; CDR3 protein: CASSLSLRPDRLDNEQFF; CDR3 DNA: TGCGCCAGCAGCTTATCCCTCCGCCCGGACAGGTTGGACAATGAGCAGTTCTTC
J gene: TRBJ2-5; V gene: TRBV14; D gene: -; clone size: -; CDR3 protein: CASSQGWVAQETQYF; CDR3 DNA: TGTGCCAGCAGCCAAGGGTGGGTGGCCCAAGAGACCCAGTACTTC
J gene: TRBJ1-2; V gene: TRBV30; D gene: TRBD1; clone size: -; CDR3 protein: CAWRDRVDNYGYTF; CDR3 DNA: TGTGCCTGGAGGGACAGGGTGGATAACTATGGCTACACCTTC
J gene: TRBJ2-2; V gene: TRBV9; D gene: -; clone size: few; CDR3 protein: CASSGTRVDTNTGELFF; CDR3 DNA: TGTGCCAGCAGCGGGACCCGGGTGGACACGAACACCGGGGAGCTGTTTTTT
J gene: TRBJ2-2; V gene: TRBV6-6; D gene: TRBD1; clone size: -; CDR3 protein: CASSNGQGTGELFF; CDR3 DNA: TGTGCCAGCAGCAATGGACAGGGGACCGGGGAGCTGTTTTTT
J gene: TRBJ1-2; V gene: TRBV28; D gene: TRBD1; clone size: few; CDR3 protein: CASSSGTEPYGYTF; CDR3 DNA: TGTGCCAGCAGCTCCGGGACAGAGCCTTATGGCTACACCTTC
J gene: TRBJ1-2; V gene: TRBV30; D gene: TRBD1; clone size: -; CDR3 protein: CAWSGGTGGAGGYTF; CDR3 DNA: TGTGCCTGGAGTGGGGGGACAGGGGGAGCGGGTGGCTACACCTTC
J gene: TRBJ2-2; V gene: TRBV7-6; D gene: TRBD2; clone size: -; CDR3 protein: CASSLASGGSRELFF; CDR3 DNA: TGTGCCAGCAGCTTGGCTAGCGGGGGGTCCCGGGAGCTGTTTTTT
J gene: TRBJ1-1; V gene: TRBV30; D gene: -; clone size: -; CDR3 protein: CAWSAPGRATTKAFF; CDR3 DNA: TGCGCCTGGAGTGCCCCGGGGAGGGCCACTACCAAAGCTTTCTTT
J gene: TRBJ1-1; V gene: TRBV19; D gene: -; clone size: -; CDR3 protein: CASSSRQRNTEAFF; CDR3 DNA: TGTGCCAGTAGTAGTAGACAGAGGAACACTGAAGCTTTCTTT
J gene: TRBJ2-1; V gene: TRBV10-3; D gene: -; clone size: -; CDR3 protein: CAIRLGGGNEQFF; CDR3 DNA: TGTGCCATCAGATTAGGAGGAGGCAATGAGCAGTTCTTC
J gene: TRBJ1-2; V gene: TRBV2; D gene: -; clone size: -; CDR3 protein: CASSESGADGYTF; CDR3 DNA: TGTGCCAGCAGTGAATCAGGGGCTGATGGCTACACCTTC
J gene: TRBJ1-2; V gene: TRBV2; D gene: TRBD1; clone size: few; CDR3 protein: CASTNRGEGYTF; CDR3 DNA: TGTGCCAGCACGAACAGGGGGGAAGGCTACACCTTC
J gene: TRBJ2-7; V gene: TRBV4-3; D gene: -; clone size: -; CDR3 protein: CASSQERDPTYEQYF; CDR3 DNA: TGCGCCAGCAGCCAAGAAAGGGACCCCACCTACGAGCAGTACTTC
J gene: TRBJ1-1; V gene: TRBV10-3; D gene: TRBD1; clone size: once; CDR3 protein: CAIRAGGTTEAFF; CDR3 DNA: TGTGCCATCAGGGCAGGGGGCACGACTGAAGCTTTCTTT